A selection of T cell receptor beta chains follows, all from one sample in a study of T-cell reconstitution after alpha-beta-depleted transplantation in children. TCRdb re-called the PCR reads with MiXCR, one entry per CDR3 protein. Of a few hundred thousand distinct CDR3 sequences in the sample, 25% to 30% were seen once. The sequencing here drew on PBMCs, taken before TCRalphabeta/CD19-depleted stem cell transplant. Every receptor here comes from a boy under three years old with Wiskott-Aldrich syndrome, due to receive a stem cell transplant. Both conserved end residues are trimmed from each CDR3. D genes are given only for firm matches.

TRBJ2-7 | TRBD2 | TRBV28 | ASRVAGGPSDEQY
TRBJ2-6 | - | TRBV12-3/TRBV12-4 | ASSSRVENREAGANVLT
TRBJ2-3 | TRBD2 | TRBV20-1 | SAKLAGGRGDTQY
TRBJ1-5 | - | TRBV20-1 | SARATVNSNQPQH
TRBJ2-7 | - | TRBV18 | ASSPWASYEQY
TRBJ2-5 | TRBD2 | TRBV7-6 | ASSLGTSGTQETQY
TRBJ1-1 | - | TRBV5-1 | ASSLAVGGGFLAF
TRBJ2-3 | TRBD2 | TRBV20-1 | SALAGPSTDTQY
TRBJ1-5 | TRBD1 | TRBV12-3/TRBV12-4 | ASSFSVDRYSNQPQH
TRBJ2-1 | - | TRBV12-3/TRBV12-4 | ASSAGGSGTYNEQF
TRBJ2-5 | - | TRBV7-2 | ASSLRARLAGGETQY
TRBJ1-1 | - | TRBV7-9 | ASSQRGERNTEAF
TRBJ2-3 | - | TRBV7-6 | ASSPLAASTDTQY
TRBJ2-1 | TRBD2 | TRBV20-1 | SARDSGTNEQF
TRBJ2-3 | TRBD1 | TRBV7-2 | ASSPGQGLG
TRBJ2-1 | - | TRBV10-3 | ASTFLGGNEQF